Reported below is one T cell receptor (beta chain). The sample originates from a study of T cell responses to AZD1222 COVID-19 vaccine. Some clones are missing from TCRdb's copy, which holds only in-frame ones; the method was immunoSEQ multiplex PCR. There are 150,000 or so clones in the sample; approximately 92% occur only once, and about 5% lies in the top ten. V was shortened by 0 bases and J by 2 bases, with 13 bases between the two germline ends. The CDR3 length is 16 residues. Per germline, CDR1 MGHRA and CDR2 YSYEKL. The genes are TRBV4-1 and TRBJ2-5, with a possible D match to TRBD1 (6 bases). The sequenced sample was peripheral blood, obtained on day 0 of AZD1222 vaccination. The receptor comes from an adult in good health. CDR3 protein: CASSQDPPTGQETQYF. CDR3 DNA: TGCGCCAGCAGCCAAGATCCACCAACAGGGCAAGAGACCCAGTACTTC.